The 26 T cell receptor beta chains below were found in one sample sequenced in a study of blood T cell repertoires in COVID-19. Here immunoSEQ multiplex PCR was the method, and the copy in TCRdb shows in-frame clones only, minus some. This sample has fewer than 350,000 clones, with 85% found just once. The sequencing sample was made of PBMCs or T cells enriched from blood (not recorded which). The source of these receptors is a woman in her twenties or thirties who had been exposed to COVID-19.

For the CDR3, the DNA is TGTGCCTCTAAGGGACTAGCGGGAGAAAACATTCAGTACTTC. Translation gives CASKGLAGENIQYF. The J gene is TRBJ2-4, the V gene TRBV30; TRBD2 matches 14 bases. Trimming at V came to 7 bases and at J to 5 bases, leaving 4 bases not matched to a gene. Per the germline V gene, CDR1 is GTSNPN and CDR2 is SVGIG (reference sequence). This CDR3 spans 14 amino acids.

This clone was observed a single time. This sequence joins TRBV28 and TRBJ1-2; no definite D call. Germline loops: CDR1 MDHEN, CDR2 SYDVKM. The ends were cut back, 7 bases at V and 4 bases at J, with 19 bases in the middle. This CDR3 is 15 amino acids long. Here the CDR3 DNA reads TGTGCCAGCACCCTTCCCGGGAACGGTTTCTATGGCTACACCTTC. Translating gives CASTLPGNGFYGYTF.

This sequence joins TRBV28 and TRBJ1-2; unclear D gene. The CDR3 is made up of 13 amino acids. Germline CDR1 MDHEN, CDR2 SYDVKM. V lost 5 bases and J lost 8, with 15 bases in between. The CDR3 spells CASSPDLGLGYTF. The DNA of the CDR3 is TGTGCCAGCAGTCCAGACTTAGGACTAGGCTACACCTTC.

The rearrangement uses TRBV6-5 and TRBJ1-6; 7 bases fit TRBD1. The junction had 10 bases not matched to a gene; V was cut back by 7 bases and J by 7 bases. CDR3 length equals 15 residues. Germline CDR1 is MNHEY and CDR2 is SVGAGI. The CDR3 here is CASNRQGNGNSPLHF. DNA of the CDR3: TGTGCCAGCAATAGACAGGGAAACGGGAATTCACCCCTCCACTTT.

The table lists this clone with a few counts. The chain joins TRBV4-3 to TRBJ2-3; the D gene is possibly TRBD2 (5 bases). Per the germline V gene, CDR1 is LGHNA and CDR2 is YSLEER. The CDR3 spans 16 residues. The V gene lost 5 bases and the J gene lost 0 bases, with 15 bases spanning the gap. The CDR3 sequence: CASSVRTLSSTDTQYF. The CDR3 nucleotides are TGCGCCAGCAGCGTTCGGACTCTCTCTAGCACAGATACGCAGTATTTT.

The chain combines TRBV6-5 with TRBJ1-6, with TRBD1 matching 9 bases. The CDR3 has 13 residues. V lost 2 bases, J lost 12 bases, and 2 bases stayed unmatched. Per germline, CDR1 MNHEY and CDR2 SVGAGI. CDR3 nucleotide sequence: TGTGCCAGCAGTTACCGGGACAGGGAACCCCTCCACTTT. Translation: CASSYRDREPLHF.

This clone was seen a few times. The rearrangement joins TRBV7-2 to TRBJ1-1; a weak D match, TRBD1 (6 bases). Germline CDR1 reads SGHTA; CDR2 reads FQGNSA. V lost 8 bases and J lost 1, with 20 bases in between. The CDR3 loop spans 16 amino acids. CDR3 sequence (DNA): TGTGCCAGCCCCGGGCGACAGGTCCAACCGAACACTGAAGCTTTCTTT. It specifies CASPGRQVQPNTEAFF.

The V and J genes are TRBV6-5 and TRBJ1-2; possibly TRBD1 for D (5 bases). Germline CDR1 MNHEY, CDR2 SVGAGI. This CDR3 comprises 16 residues. V lost 0 bases and J lost 0, with 11 bases in between. CDR3 region: CASSYSKAGTNYGYTF. In nucleotides, the CDR3 is TGTGCCAGCAGTTACTCGAAGGCAGGGACTAACTATGGCTACACCTTC.

The chain joins TRBV9 to TRBJ2-3; D is possibly TRBD2 (7 bases). Trimming stripped 5 bases from V and 1 base from J, with 11 bases between. Germline V CDR1 and CDR2: SGDLS, YYNGEE. The CDR3 covers 14 residues. CDR3 nucleotide sequence: TGTGCCAGCAGGAGGGGGGGCGGCACAGATACGCAGTATTTT. This sequence encodes CASRRGGGTDTQYF. The full variable domain, completed using reference TRBV9 and TRBJ2-3, is DSGVTQTPKHLITATGQRVTLRCSPRSGDLSVYWYQQSLDQGLQFLIQYYNGEERAKGNILERFSAQQFPDLHSELNLSSLELGDSALYFCASRRGGGTDTQYFGPGTRLTVL.

The J gene is TRBJ1-2, the V gene TRBV19; unclear D gene. V dropped 3 bases and J dropped 2 bases, with 10 bases sitting between them. This CDR3 spans 14 amino acids. Germline CDR1 reads LNHDA; CDR2 reads SQIVND (reference sequence). The CDR3 region is CASSMRELNYGYTF. As DNA, the CDR3 is TGTGCCAGTAGTATGAGAGAACTGAACTATGGCTACACCTTC.

V and J are TRBV7-9 and TRBJ1-1, with 7 bases aligning to TRBD1. J lost 2 bases, V lost 4 bases, and 10 bases had no gene match. Per germline, CDR1 SEHNR and CDR2 FQNEAQ (reference sequence). This CDR3 is 16 amino acids long. DNA for the CDR3: TGTGCCAGCAGCTCCTTACAGGGGACGAAAAACACTGAAGCTTTCTTT. Its protein is CASSSLQGTKNTEAFF.

The chain is built from TRBV6-5 and TRBJ1-5, with TRBD1 identical over 7 bases. The length of the CDR3 is 14 residues. With V trimmed by 6 bases and J by 1 base, 3 bases remained unmatched. Per the germline V gene, CDR1 is MNHEY and CDR2 is SVGAGI. CDR3 coding DNA: TGTGCCAGCAGCCTGGGACAGAGCAATCAGCCCCAGCATTTT. It yields the protein CASSLGQSNQPQHF.

This sequence joins TRBV28 and TRBJ2-3; 7 bases are shared with TRBD1. The V segment lost 3 bases and the J segment 1 base; nucleotides outside the gene matches: 16. Germline V lookup: CDR1 MDHEN, CDR2 SYDVKM. The CDR3 is 19 amino acids. CDR3 residues: CASSFTGVLNMFGTDTQYF. As DNA, the CDR3 is TGTGCCAGCAGTTTTACAGGGGTCTTAAACATGTTTGGCACAGATACGCAGTATTTT.

The chain combines TRBV19 with TRBJ1-3, with unresolved D. The V gene's germline CDR1 is LNHDA and CDR2 SQIVND (reference sequence). V was trimmed by 7 bases and J by 4 bases, leaving 8 bases between them. The CDR3 length is 12 residues. CDR3 protein: CASTQLGNTIYF. The CDR3 DNA is TGTGCCAGTACACAGTTGGGAAACACCATATATTTT.

The chain carries TRBV7-9 and TRBJ1-2; D ambiguous. The length of the CDR3 is 15 residues. Germline V CDR1 and CDR2: SEHNR, FQNEAQ (reference sequence). Between the trimmed V and J ends, which lost 3 bases and 0 bases, there was a span of 11 bases. Here the CDR3 DNA reads TGTGCCAGCAGCTTTGATTGGTCAGCTAACTATGGCTACACCTTC. Translating gives CASSFDWSANYGYTF. The entire variable domain, with the rest obtained from reference TRBV7-9 and TRBJ1-2, is as follows: DTGVSQNPRHKITKRGQNVTFRCDPISEHNRLYWYRQTLGQGPEFLTYFQNEAQLEKSRLLSDRFSAERPKGSFSTLEIQRTEQGDSAMYLCASSFDWSANYGYTFGSGTRLTVV.

Comment on this clone: A junction end diverges from the germline sequence, so it may reflect a read error. This chain's CDR3 is CASSEGTVVTGELFF. The CDR3 DNA reads as TGTGCCAGCAGCGAAGGGACAGTGGTCACCGGGGAGCTGTTTTTT. The V and J genes are TRBV2 and TRBJ2-2; 7 nucleotides match TRBD1. Germline values: CDR1 SNHLY, CDR2 FYNNEI. The CDR3 has 15 residues. Looking up the rest from reference TRBV2 and TRBJ2-2 gives the full variable domain: EPEVTQTPSHQVTQMGQEVILRCVPISNHLYFYWYRQILGQKVEFLVSFYNNEISEKSEIFDDQFSVERPDGSNFTLKIRSTKLEDSAMYFCASSEGTVVTGELFFGEGSRLTVL.

This clone is a singleton in its sample. CDR3 sequence: CASSQPGGRGRGYTF. In nucleotides, the CDR3 is TGTGCCAGCAGCCAACCGGGGGGCCGCGGCCGCGGCTACACCTTC. The chain links TRBV3-1 (or the pseudogene TRBV3-2) to TRBJ1-2; the D gene is possibly TRBD1 (6 bases). CDR1 is LGHDT and CDR2 is YNNKEL in the germline V gene (reference sequence). The CDR3 is 15 residues long. Trimming left V 2 bases short and J 8 bases short, with 18 bases between.

J is TRBJ1-2 and V is TRBV6-1; no clear D. The CDR3 consists of 16 residues. Germline V gene lookup returns CDR1 MNHNS and CDR2 SASEGT. V was cut by 0 bases and J by 4 bases, with 15 bases left in between. CDR3 nucleotides: TGTGCCAGCAGTGAAGCTCGATCCGGGTTAGCCTATGGCTACACCTTC. Protein product: CASSEARSGLAYGYTF.

This chain joins TRBV11-2 and TRBJ2-1; D is possibly TRBD2 (5 bases). Per the germline V gene, CDR1 is SGHAT and CDR2 is FQNNGV. The CDR3 sequence is 16 residues long. The V and J ends lost 3 bases and 0 bases respectively, with 12 bases between them. The CDR3 DNA reads as TGTGCCAGCAGCTTTGTAGGGAGTAGCTCCTACAATGAGCAGTTCTTC. Amino acids: CASSFVGSSSYNEQFF.

This chain links TRBV5-1 with TRBJ2-7; 8 bases agree with TRBD2. This CDR3 has 14 residues. Germline trimming cut 6 bases from V and 0 bases from J; bases unmatched to any gene: 5. Germline V CDR1 and CDR2: SGHRS, YFSETQ. CDR3 nucleotides: TGCGCCAGCACCGAAGGGACTAGCTCCTACGAGCAGTACTTC. Translation: CASTEGTSSYEQYF.

The chain combines TRBV19 with TRBJ2-7, with TRBD2 as a possible D gene (5 bases). V was cut by 3 bases and J by 2 bases, with 17 bases left in between. Germline CDR1 is LNHDA and CDR2 is SQIVND (reference sequence). This CDR3 spans 16 amino acids. The CDR3 here is CASSIAPRGYPYEQYF. In DNA, the CDR3 is TGTGCCAGTAGTATCGCCCCCCGGGGATACCCCTACGAGCAGTACTTC.

The chain carries TRBV3-1 (or the pseudogene TRBV3-2) and TRBJ2-1; 8 nucleotides match TRBD2. Germline V gives CDR1 LGHDT, CDR2 YNNKEL (reference sequence). The CDR3 is 16 residues long. The V gene end was trimmed by 6 bases and the J gene end by 3 bases; junction bases not matched to a gene: 10. The CDR3 loop is CASSVGWLAGYNEQFF. The DNA for the CDR3 is TGTGCCAGCAGTGTAGGGTGGCTAGCGGGCTACAATGAGCAGTTCTTC.

V is TRBV3-1 (or the pseudogene TRBV3-2) and J is TRBJ1-6; 8 positions agree with TRBD1. The CDR3 extends over 15 amino acids. V gave up 4 bases and J gave up 9 bases; unmatched junction bases: 8. In germline, CDR1 is LGHDT, CDR2 YNNKEL (reference sequence). The CDR3 is CASSPQGAYGSPLHF. The CDR3, as DNA: TGTGCCAGCAGCCCCCAGGGGGCGTATGGTTCACCCCTCCACTTT.

This chain links TRBV6-5 with TRBJ1-6; TRBD1 matches at 8 bases. The CDR3 contains 15 residues. Germline-derived CDR1 and CDR2 are MNHEY and SVGAGI. The V gene end was trimmed by 6 bases and the J gene end by 5 bases; junction bases not matched to a gene: 6. The CDR3, as DNA: TGTGCCAGCAGCCCCCAGACAGGGGATAATTCACCCCTCCACTTT. Translated, it gives CASSPQTGDNSPLHF.

This clone was counted only a few times. The V and J genes are TRBV12-3 or TRBV12-4 and TRBJ2-7, with D possibly being TRBD2 (5 bases). The CDR3 has 13 residues. V was trimmed by 2 bases and J by 3 bases, leaving 8 bases between them. CDR3 sequence: CASSLSGNYEQYF. Here the CDR3 DNA reads TGTGCCAGCAGTTTATCCGGGAACTACGAGCAGTACTTC.

This chain links TRBV5-6 with TRBJ1-4, with no clear D. In germline, CDR1 is SGHDT, CDR2 YYEEEE. Between the trimmed V and J ends, which lost 2 bases and 6 bases, there was a span of 17 bases. The CDR3 extends over 16 amino acids. The CDR3 reads CASSFKRGFGDEKLFF. In DNA form, the CDR3 reads TGTGCCAGCAGCTTCAAGCGAGGGTTTGGGGATGAAAAACTGTTTTTT.